Given below is one T cell receptor beta chain in context. Its antigen is still unknown. Every isolated RNA sample was fully reverse transcribed, so sequencing captured expressed TCRB transcripts. Measured with immunoSEQ multiplex PCR; TCRdb has only the in-frame clones, and not every one. The repertoire holds 100,000 to 150,000 clones, with roughly 10% as singletons. These data originate in a study of beta chain features in type 1 diabetes. Overall study findings and caveats: A greater similarity of naive, central memory and Treg TCRB repertoires was seen among patients than among healthy donors. All four CD4+ subsets from Type 1 diabetes patients carried moderately but significantly shorter TCRB CDR3s.

Only one heparinised blood draw was taken per donor, and its volume averaged about 116 mL. The trim removed 8 bases at V and 4 bases at J, leaving 2 bases unmatched. The length of the CDR3 is 13 residues. CDR1 is MNHEY and CDR2 is SMNVEV in the germline V gene (reference sequence). The chain carries TRBV27 and TRBJ1-3; 10 bases are a match to TRBD1. The sample comprised central memory CD4+ T cells from blood. This clonotype originated in a man aged 25 to 40 with type 1 diabetes. CDR3 protein: CASGTGVGNTIYF. The CDR3 DNA reads as TGTGCCAGCGGGACAGGGGTCGGAAACACCATATATTTT.